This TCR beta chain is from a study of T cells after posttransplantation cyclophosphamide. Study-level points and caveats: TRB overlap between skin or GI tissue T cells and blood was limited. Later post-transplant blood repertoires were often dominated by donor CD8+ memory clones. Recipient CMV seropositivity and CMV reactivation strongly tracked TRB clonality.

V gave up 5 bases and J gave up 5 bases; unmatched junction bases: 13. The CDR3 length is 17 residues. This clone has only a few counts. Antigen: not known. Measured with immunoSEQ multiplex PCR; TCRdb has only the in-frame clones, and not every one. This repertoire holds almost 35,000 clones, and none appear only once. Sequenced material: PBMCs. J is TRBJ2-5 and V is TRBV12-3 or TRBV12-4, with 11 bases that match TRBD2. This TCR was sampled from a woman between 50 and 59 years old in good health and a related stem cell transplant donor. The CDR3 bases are TGTGCCAGCAGTGGCGGGGTTAGCGGGAGGGCCCTCGAGACCCAGTACTTC. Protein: CASSGGVSGRALETQYF.